This T cell receptor beta chain was retrieved from a study of regulatory T cells in long-lasting Graves disease. Time point given: persistent/refractory GD, antithyroid drugs over 5 years with positive TRAb. The TCR library used RNA extracted from PBMCs. Notes on the study in general: Among the persistent patients, some 2,900 public clonotypes were shared, more than the roughly 900 shared among new patients. Sample size was small, which may have lowered accuracy.

In building TCR beta libraries, iRepertoire HTBI primers were used together with Arm-PCR of CDR3 regions. TCRdb passed the multiplex PCR reads through MiXCR, listing each CDR3 protein once. The table has fewer than 600,000 distinct CDR3 sequences, roughly 23% seen once. Per the germline V gene, CDR1 is LGHDT and CDR2 is YNNKEL (reference sequence). This CDR3 is 15 amino acids long. The V end lost 3 bases, the J end lost 0 bases, and 11 bases lay between the germline ends. This clonotype has a handful of counts. Its antigen is not identified. The source is a female donor with Graves disease. The chain has TRBV3-1 and TRBJ1-1, with D uncertain. Sequenced material: peripheral blood mononuclear cells (PBMCs), taken when the disease was refractory, from a patient treated with antithyroid drugs. The DNA for the CDR3 is TGTGCCAGCAGCCAGGCCTTGCAGGTGAACACTGAAGCTTTCTTT. It codes for CASSQALQVNTEAFF.